This T cell receptor (beta chain) originates from a study of T cell responses to AZD1222 COVID-19 vaccine. The CDR3 sequence is 15 residues long. CDR1 and CDR2 (germline): SNHLY, FYNNEI. V gave up 4 bases and J gave up 4 bases, with 14 bases separating them. The protocol was immunoSEQ multiplex PCR, while the TCRdb copy is restricted to in-frame clones and leaves out a portion. The sample shows roughly 120,000 clones, about 93% of them seen only once. V usage is TRBV2 and J usage is TRBJ1-5; tentative D call: TRBD1 (5 bases). The source was peripheral blood, collected on day 0 of AZD1222 vaccination. The clonotype was recovered from an adult in good health. The CDR3: CASSGKETVNQPQHF. The DNA of the CDR3 is TGTGCCAGCAGTGGAAAAGAGACAGTAAATCAGCCCCAGCATTTT.